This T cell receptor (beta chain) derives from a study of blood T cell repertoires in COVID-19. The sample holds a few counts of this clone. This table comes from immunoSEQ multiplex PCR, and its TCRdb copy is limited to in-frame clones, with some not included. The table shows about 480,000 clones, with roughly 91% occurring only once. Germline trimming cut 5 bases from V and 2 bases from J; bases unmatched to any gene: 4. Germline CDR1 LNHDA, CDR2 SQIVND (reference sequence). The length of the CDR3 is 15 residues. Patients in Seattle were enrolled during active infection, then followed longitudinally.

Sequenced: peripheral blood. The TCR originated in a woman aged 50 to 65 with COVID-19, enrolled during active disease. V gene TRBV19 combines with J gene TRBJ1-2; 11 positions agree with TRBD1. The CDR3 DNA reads TGTGCCAGTAGTGTGGGACAGGGGGTGAACTATGGCTACACCTTC. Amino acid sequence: CASSVGQGVNYGYTF.